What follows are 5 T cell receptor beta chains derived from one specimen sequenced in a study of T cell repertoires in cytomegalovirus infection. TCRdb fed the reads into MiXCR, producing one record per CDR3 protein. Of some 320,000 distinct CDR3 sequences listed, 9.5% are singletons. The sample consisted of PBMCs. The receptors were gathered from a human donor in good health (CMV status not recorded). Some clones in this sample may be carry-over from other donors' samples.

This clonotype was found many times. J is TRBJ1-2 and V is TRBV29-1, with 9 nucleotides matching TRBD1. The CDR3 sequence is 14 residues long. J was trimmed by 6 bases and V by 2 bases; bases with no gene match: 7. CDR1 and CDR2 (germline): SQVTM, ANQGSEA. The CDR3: CSVETGQGFDGYTF. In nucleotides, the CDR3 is TGCAGCGTTGAAACTGGACAGGGGTTTGATGGCTACACCTTC.

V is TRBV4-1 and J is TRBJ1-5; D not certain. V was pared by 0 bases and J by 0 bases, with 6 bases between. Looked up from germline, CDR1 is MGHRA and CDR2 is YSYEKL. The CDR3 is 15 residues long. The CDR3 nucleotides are TGCGCCAGCAGCCAAGATATCGTTAGCAATCAGCCCCAGCATTTT. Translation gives CASSQDIVSNQPQHF.

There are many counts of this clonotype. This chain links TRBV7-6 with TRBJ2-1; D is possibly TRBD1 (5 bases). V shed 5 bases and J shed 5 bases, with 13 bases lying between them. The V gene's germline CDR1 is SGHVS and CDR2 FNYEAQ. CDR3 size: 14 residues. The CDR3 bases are TGTGCCAGCAGCCTCAAGGGGATAAACAATGAGCAGTTCTTC. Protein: CASSLKGINNEQFF.

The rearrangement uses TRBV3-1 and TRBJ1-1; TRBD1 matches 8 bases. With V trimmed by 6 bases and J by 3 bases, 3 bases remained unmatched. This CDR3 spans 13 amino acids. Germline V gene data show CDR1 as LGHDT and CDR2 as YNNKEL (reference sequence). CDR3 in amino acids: CASSRTGHTEAFF. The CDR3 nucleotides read TGTGCCAGCAGTCGGACAGGGCACACTGAAGCTTTCTTT.

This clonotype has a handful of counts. CDR3 loop: CSARKGTGYTEAFF. The CDR3 coding sequence is TGCAGTGCTCGTAAAGGGACAGGATATACTGAAGCTTTCTTT. The V call is TRBV20-1, the J call TRBJ1-1; 8 bases are shared with TRBD1. This CDR3 region has 14 residues. In germline, CDR1 is DFQATT, CDR2 SNEGSKA (reference sequence). V gave up 5 bases and J gave up 5 bases; unmatched junction bases: 10.